This TCR beta chain was captured by sequencing in a study of blood T cell repertoires in COVID-19. Study-level information: Acute and convalescent COVID-19 samples came from the United States, Italy and Spain. T cells, B-cell-depleted T cells, or PBMCs supplied cDNA or gDNA.

Germline CDR1 is ENHRY and CDR2 is SYGVKD. V lost 4 bases and J lost 8; bases outside the gene matches: 4. The CDR3 is 14 amino acids. Authors' processing steps: Estimated nucleated cell counts came from reference gene primer amplification. The data were produced by immunoSEQ multiplex PCR, yet TCRdb's version contains in-frame clones alone and is incomplete. Clonal size and the V and J genes are those of that table, whereas D and trimming came from the DNA. This sample has around 250,000 clones; 86% occur once, and the top ten carry over 2%. Cohort allocation depended upon clinical history that participants reported.

V is TRBV10-3 and J is TRBJ2-1; 11 bases map to TRBD1. Sequenced input: PBMCs or T cells enriched from blood (not recorded which). The TCR originated in a woman aged 50 to 60 who had recovered from COVID-19. CDR3 region: CAISVGQGEDEQFF. The DNA of the CDR3 is TGTGCCATCAGTGTGGGACAGGGGGAGGATGAGCAGTTCTTC.